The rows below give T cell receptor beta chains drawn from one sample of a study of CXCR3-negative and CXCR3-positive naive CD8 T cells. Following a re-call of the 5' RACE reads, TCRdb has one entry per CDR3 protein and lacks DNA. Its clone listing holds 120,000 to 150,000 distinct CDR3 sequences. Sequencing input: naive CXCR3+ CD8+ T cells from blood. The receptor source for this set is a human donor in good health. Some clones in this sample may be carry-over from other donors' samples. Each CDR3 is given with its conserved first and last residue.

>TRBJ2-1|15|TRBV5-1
CASSPTGGPVNEQFF
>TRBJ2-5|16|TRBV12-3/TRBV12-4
CASREGVAGGQETQYF
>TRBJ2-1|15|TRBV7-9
CASSLVSNSYNEQFF
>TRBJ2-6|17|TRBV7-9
CASSPRDRDSGANVLTF
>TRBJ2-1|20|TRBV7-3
CASSSSGTSVEFPDYNEQFF
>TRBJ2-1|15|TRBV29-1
CSVRTSREGFDEQFF
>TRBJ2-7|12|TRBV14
CASSQVVNEQYF
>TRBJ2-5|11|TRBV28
CASSLGAEQYF
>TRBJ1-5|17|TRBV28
CASSLYGTAYSNQPQHF
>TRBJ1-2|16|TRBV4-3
CASSQISDRGPYGYTF
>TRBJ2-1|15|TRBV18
CASSPRASGYLEQFF
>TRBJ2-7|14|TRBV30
CAWSSMTGPYEQYF
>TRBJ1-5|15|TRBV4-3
CASSPRLTGAQPQHF
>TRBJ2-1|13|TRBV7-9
CASGDSEFNEQFF
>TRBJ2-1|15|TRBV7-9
CASSLGSVGEGEQFF
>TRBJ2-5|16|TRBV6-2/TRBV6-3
CASSYYPSGGAETQYF
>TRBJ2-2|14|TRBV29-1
CSARGGYSPGELFF
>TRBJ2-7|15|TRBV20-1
CSALIPGQILYEQYF
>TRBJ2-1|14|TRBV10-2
CASSERAGYNEQFF
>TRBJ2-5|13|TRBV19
CASHGQNQETQYF
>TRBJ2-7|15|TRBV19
CASSVKRELPYEQYF
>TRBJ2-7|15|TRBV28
CASNKLAGVRYEQYF
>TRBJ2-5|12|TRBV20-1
CSAGDTDKTQYF
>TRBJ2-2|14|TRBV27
CASTLKSYGGELFF
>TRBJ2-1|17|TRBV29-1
CSVIRTAYENSYNEQFF
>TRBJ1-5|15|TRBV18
CASSAADIIYQPQHF
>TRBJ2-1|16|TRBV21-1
CASSTGTASSYNEQFF
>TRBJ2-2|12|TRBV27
CASSFPHGELFF
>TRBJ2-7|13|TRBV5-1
CASRGQGINEQYF
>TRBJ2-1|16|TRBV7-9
CASSPIAEGTYNEQFF
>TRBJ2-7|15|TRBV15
CATSMSWGNSYEQYF
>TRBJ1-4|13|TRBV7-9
CASSLGDNEKLFF
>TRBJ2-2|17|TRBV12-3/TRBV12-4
CASSLGGTSVYTGELFF
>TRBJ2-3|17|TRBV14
CASSQDNPAGGTDTQYF
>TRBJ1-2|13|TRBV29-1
CSVEDIANYGYTF
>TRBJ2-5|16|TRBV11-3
CASSLADRGLPQTQYF
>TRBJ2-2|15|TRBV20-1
CSARDTSYRAGELFF
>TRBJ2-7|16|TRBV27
CASSSLFGQNSYEQYF
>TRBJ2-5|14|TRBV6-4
CASARRLARETQYF
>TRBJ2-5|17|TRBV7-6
CASSFRGTSGEQETQYF
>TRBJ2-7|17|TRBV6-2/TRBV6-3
CASSPPPLLASFDEQYF
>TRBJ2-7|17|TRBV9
CASSHNPDRVLFYEQYF